Following are 24 T cell receptor beta chains from one sample sequenced in a study of blood T cell repertoires in COVID-19. This table comes from immunoSEQ multiplex PCR, and its TCRdb copy is limited to in-frame clones, with some not included. The table lists more than 300,000 clones, 88% of them singletons. The sequenced sample consisted of PBMCs or T cells enriched from blood (not recorded which). The receptors here all came from a woman between 18 and 30 years old who had recovered from COVID-19.

CDR3 residues: CASSIDRPPYNEQFF. In DNA, the CDR3 is TGTGCCAGTAGTATTGACAGGCCTCCCTACAATGAGCAGTTCTTC. The V call is TRBV19, the J call TRBJ2-1, with D maybe TRBD1 (6 bases). Germline V gives CDR1 LNHDA, CDR2 SQIVND (reference sequence). CDR3 length equals 15 residues. The V and J ends lost 3 bases and 2 bases respectively, with 11 bases between them.

Concerning this clone: Other DNA variants within this sample encode the same CDR3. This sequence joins TRBV29-1 and TRBJ1-1, with D possibly being TRBD1 (5 bases). The V end was cut by 2 bases, the J end by 4 bases, with 11 bases between. Germline values: CDR1 SQVTM, CDR2 ANQGSEA. The CDR3 is 13 amino acids. The CDR3, as DNA: TGCAGCGTTGAATGGGGCGGCGGCACTGAAGCTTTCTTT. Amino acids: CSVEWGGGTEAFF. The whole variable domain, filled in from reference TRBV29-1 and TRBJ1-1, reads SAVISQKPSRDICQRGTSLTIQCQVDSQVTMMFWYRQQPGQSLTLIATANQGSEATYESGFVIDKFPISRPNLTFSTLTVSNMSPEDSSIYLCSVEWGGGTEAFFGQGTRLTVV.

The chain uses TRBV29-1 and TRBJ1-1, with TRBD1 identical over 10 bases. Looked up from germline, CDR1 is SQVTM and CDR2 is ANQGSEA. The junction had 4 bases not matched to a gene; V was cut back by 4 bases and J by 5 bases. There are 13 residues in the CDR3. The CDR3 nucleotides are TGCAGCGTTGCCCGGGACAGGGGTACTGAAGCTTTCTTT. The encoded protein is CSVARDRGTEAFF. The full variable domain, with the rest looked up from reference TRBV29-1 and TRBJ1-1, is SAVISQKPSRDICQRGTSLTIQCQVDSQVTMMFWYRQQPGQSLTLIATANQGSEATYESGFVIDKFPISRPNLTFSTLTVSNMSPEDSSIYLCSVARDRGTEAFFGQGTRLTVV.

The chain couples TRBV9 to TRBJ1-6, with 7 bases fitting TRBD1. V lost 0 bases, J lost 0 bases, and 3 bases stayed unmatched. CDR1 and CDR2 (germline): SGDLS, YYNGEE. The CDR3 spans 17 residues. The CDR3: CASSVGGQSSYNSPLHF. As DNA, the CDR3 is TGTGCCAGCAGCGTAGGGGGACAGAGCTCCTATAATTCACCCCTCCACTTT.

The V gene is TRBV4-3, the J gene TRBJ2-1; TRBD2 matches 7 bases. Trimming cost V 0 bases and J 7 bases; bases outside gene matches: 12. Germline values: CDR1 LGHNA, CDR2 YSLEER. CDR3 size: 17 residues. CDR3 sequence reads: CASSQDIGVGRKNEQFF. The CDR3 bases are TGCGCCAGCAGCCAAGATATCGGGGTCGGGAGGAAAAATGAGCAGTTCTTC.

The gene calls are TRBV28 and TRBJ1-4, with 8 bases fitting TRBD1. The CDR3 extends over 14 amino acids. Germline V lookup: CDR1 MDHEN, CDR2 SYDVKM. With 5 bases clipped from V and 10 bases from J, the junction kept 9 bases outside the gene matches. The CDR3 sequence: CASSLGQGSAKLFF. The DNA for the CDR3 is TGTGCCAGCAGTCTAGGACAGGGCTCGGCAAAACTGTTTTTT.

The V call is TRBV10-3, the J call TRBJ2-7, with D perhaps matching TRBD2 (6 bases). The CDR3 is 12 amino acids. Germline V gene lookup returns CDR1 ENHRY and CDR2 SYGVKD. V was trimmed by 10 bases and J by 5 bases, leaving 15 bases between them. The CDR3 here is CATWGVDDEQYF. The CDR3 bases are TGTGCCACATGGGGGGTCGACGACGAGCAGTACTTC.

The sample holds one count of this clone. The chain couples TRBV7-9 to TRBJ2-7, with 8 bases matching TRBD2. The CDR3 loop spans 14 amino acids. Trimming at V came to 4 bases and at J to 2 bases, leaving 4 bases not matched to a gene. The V gene's germline CDR1 is SEHNR and CDR2 FQNEAQ (reference sequence). CDR3 loop: CASSSGGGTYEQYF. The CDR3 bases are TGTGCCAGCAGCTCAGGCGGGGGGACCTACGAGCAGTACTTC.

This clone was observed a single time. The chain uses TRBV5-1 and TRBJ1-2, with 7 nucleotides matching TRBD1. The J segment lost 4 bases and the V segment lost 1 base, leaving 7 bases of the junction unmatched. Germline lookup yields CDR1 SGHRS and CDR2 YFSETQ. This CDR3 has 15 residues. DNA for the CDR3: TGCGCCAGCAGCTTGACGGCGACAGGGACCTATGGCTACACCTTC. Translated: CASSLTATGTYGYTF.

The V gene is TRBV2, the J gene TRBJ1-5; no firm D call. This CDR3 contains 18 residues. Trimming left V 2 bases short and J 6 bases short, with 23 bases between. Germline loops: CDR1 SNHLY, CDR2 FYNNEI. The CDR3 loop reads CASSELGRRPGKGQPQHF. In DNA, the CDR3 is TGTGCCAGCAGTGAATTGGGCAGAAGACCGGGGAAGGGTCAGCCCCAGCATTTT.

This clone has just one count. The chain combines TRBV6-5 with TRBJ2-5; TRBD2 matches at 8 bases. The CDR3 is 14 residues long. Germline V gene sequence: CDR1 MNHEY, CDR2 SVGAGI. Losses at the gene ends were 5 bases for V and 4 bases for J; bases not matched to a gene: 6. The CDR3 here is CASSPGAGGETQYF. In DNA, the CDR3 is TGTGCCAGCAGTCCCGGCGCGGGGGGAGAGACCCAGTACTTC.

The chain employs TRBV5-5 and TRBJ1-1; 11 bases align to TRBD1. The length of the CDR3 is 15 residues. With V trimmed by 4 bases and J by 4 bases, 6 bases remained unmatched. The germline gives CDR1 SGHKS, CDR2 YYEKEE (reference sequence). CDR3 nucleotide sequence: TGTGCCAGCAGCCGTCTGGGACAGGGGGTCACTGAAGCTTTCTTT. Translation gives CASSRLGQGVTEAFF.

This clone occurred once. V is TRBV5-1 and J is TRBJ1-6; D not certain. This CDR3 is 11 amino acids long. The V and J ends lost 7 bases and 5 bases respectively, with 4 bases between them. Per germline, CDR1 SGHRS and CDR2 YFSETQ. CDR3 sequence (DNA): TGCGCCAGCGGAGATAATTCACCCCTCCACTTT. Protein sequence: CASGDNSPLHF. Full variable domain (missing parts from reference TRBV5-1 and TRBJ1-6): KAGVTQTPRYLIKTRGQQVTLSCSPISGHRSVSWYQQTPGQGLQFLFEYFSETQRNKGNFPGRFSGRQFSNSRSEMNVSTLELGDSALYLCASGDNSPLHFGNGTRLTVT.

The CDR3 sequence: CSVPTGANTEAFF. CDR3 bases: TGCAGCGTCCCGACAGGGGCGAACACTGAAGCTTTCTTT. This chain uses TRBV29-1 with TRBJ1-1, with 8 bases aligning to TRBD1. In germline, CDR1 is SQVTM, CDR2 ANQGSEA. The V and J ends lost 6 bases and 1 base, in that order; junction bases with no gene match: 4. The CDR3 extends over 13 amino acids.

The V call is TRBV3-1 (or the pseudogene TRBV3-2), the J call TRBJ1-6; unclear D gene. The CDR3 is 14 amino acids. Trimming removed 0 bases at V and 7 bases at J, with 7 bases between. CDR1 is LGHDT, CDR2 YNNKEL, per germline (reference sequence). The CDR3 nucleotides read TGTGCCAGCAGCCAAGAGGGCCGGAATTCACCCCTCCACTTT. It translates to CASSQEGRNSPLHF.

The chain has TRBV3-1 (or the pseudogene TRBV3-2) and TRBJ2-5, with D possibly TRBD2 on 5 matching bases. The CDR3 extends over 16 amino acids. Trimming took 0 bases from V and 2 from J, leaving 13 bases between them. Germline values: CDR1 LGHDT, CDR2 YNNKEL (reference sequence). CDR3: CASSQERGGGQETQYF. CDR3 in DNA: TGTGCCAGCAGCCAAGAACGGGGTGGCGGGCAAGAGACCCAGTACTTC.

The chain uses TRBV5-5 and TRBJ1-1, with D unresolved. The V end lost 4 bases, the J end lost 0 bases, and 16 bases lay between the germline ends. The CDR3 has 16 amino acids. CDR1 is SGHKS, CDR2 YYEKEE, per germline (reference sequence). CDR3 DNA sequence: TGTGCCAGCAGCCCCCGGCGGGCCAGCTTGAACACTGAAGCTTTCTTT. Protein sequence: CASSPRRASLNTEAFF.

The J gene is TRBJ2-1, the V gene TRBV7-9, with 12 nucleotides matching TRBD2. The CDR3 length is 15 residues. V lost 2 bases, J lost 7 bases, and 3 bases stayed unmatched. The germline CDR1 and CDR2 sequences are SEHNR and FQNEAQ (reference sequence). The CDR3 nucleotides are TGTGCCAGCAGCTTATCTAGCGGGGGGGCAAATGAGCAGTTCTTC. The encoded protein is CASSLSSGGANEQFF. Filled out from reference TRBV7-9 and TRBJ2-1, the complete variable domain reads DTGVSQNPRHKITKRGQNVTFRCDPISEHNRLYWYRQTLGQGPEFLTYFQNEAQLEKSRLLSDRFSAERPKGSFSTLEIQRTEQGDSAMYLCASSLSSGGANEQFFGPGTRLTVL.

This sequence joins TRBV6-6 and TRBJ1-6, with 11 nucleotides matching TRBD1. The CDR3 is 19 amino acids. The germline gives CDR1 MNHNY, CDR2 SVGAGI (reference sequence). V lost 5 bases and J lost 0; bases outside the gene matches: 9. CDR3 region: CASSRGQGAGSSYNSPLHF. The CDR3 nucleotides read TGTGCCAGCAGTCGTGGACAGGGGGCGGGGAGCTCCTATAATTCACCCCTCCACTTT.

This chain links TRBV7-3 with TRBJ2-3; 8 nucleotides match TRBD1. V was pared by 3 bases and J by 4 bases, with 3 bases of the junction left unmatched. CDR3 length: 14 amino acids. The germline gives CDR1 SGHTA, CDR2 FQGTGA. In DNA, the CDR3 is TGTGCCAGCAGCTTGGACAGGGTTGCAGATACGCAGTATTTT. Amino acids: CASSLDRVADTQYF.

J is TRBJ2-1 and V is TRBV7-6; 16 nucleotides agree with TRBD2. Germline V gene sequence: CDR1 SGHVS, CDR2 FNYEAQ. V lost 3 bases and J lost 6; bases outside the gene matches: 11. This CDR3 is built from 19 residues. Here the CDR3 reads CASSFAGLAGGPPGNEQFF. In DNA, the CDR3 is TGTGCCAGCAGCTTTGCGGGACTAGCGGGGGGGCCTCCAGGCAATGAGCAGTTCTTC.

The chain joins TRBV18 to TRBJ1-5; weak D call: TRBD1 (6 bases). Trimming stripped 3 bases from V and 0 bases from J, with 15 bases between. CDR1 is KGHSH, CDR2 LQKENI, per germline. This CDR3 spans 17 amino acids. CDR3 in DNA: TGTGCCAGCTCACCCCGCGACAGGAGATATAGCAATCAGCCCCAGCATTTT. Translating it yields CASSPRDRRYSNQPQHF. The complete variable domain, with remaining parts taken from reference TRBV18 and TRBJ1-5, reads NAGVMQNPRHLVRRRGQEARLRCSPMKGHSHVYWYRQLPEEGLKFMVYLQKENIIDESGMPKERFSAEFPKEGPSILRIQQVVRGDSAAYFCASSPRDRRYSNQPQHFGDGTRLSIL.

This clone was detected only a few times. This chain uses TRBV6-2 or TRBV6-3 with TRBJ1-5, with 9 bases fitting TRBD1. V was pared by 2 bases and J by 11 bases, with 10 bases of the junction left unmatched. Germline-derived CDR1 and CDR2 are MNHEY and SVGEGT. This CDR3 is built from 15 residues. The CDR3 region is CASSYTGTGSLTQHF. The CDR3 nucleotides are TGTGCCAGCAGTTACACGGGGACAGGGAGCTTAACCCAGCATTTT.

The chain joins TRBV10-3 to TRBJ1-3; D is unresolved. The CDR3 covers 13 residues. V lost 2 bases and J 4 bases, leaving 6 bases between the germline ends. Looked up from germline, CDR1 is ENHRY and CDR2 is SYGVKD. The chain's CDR3 is CAISELSGNTIYF. CDR3 nucleotide sequence: TGTGCCATCAGTGAGCTCTCCGGAAACACCATATATTTT.